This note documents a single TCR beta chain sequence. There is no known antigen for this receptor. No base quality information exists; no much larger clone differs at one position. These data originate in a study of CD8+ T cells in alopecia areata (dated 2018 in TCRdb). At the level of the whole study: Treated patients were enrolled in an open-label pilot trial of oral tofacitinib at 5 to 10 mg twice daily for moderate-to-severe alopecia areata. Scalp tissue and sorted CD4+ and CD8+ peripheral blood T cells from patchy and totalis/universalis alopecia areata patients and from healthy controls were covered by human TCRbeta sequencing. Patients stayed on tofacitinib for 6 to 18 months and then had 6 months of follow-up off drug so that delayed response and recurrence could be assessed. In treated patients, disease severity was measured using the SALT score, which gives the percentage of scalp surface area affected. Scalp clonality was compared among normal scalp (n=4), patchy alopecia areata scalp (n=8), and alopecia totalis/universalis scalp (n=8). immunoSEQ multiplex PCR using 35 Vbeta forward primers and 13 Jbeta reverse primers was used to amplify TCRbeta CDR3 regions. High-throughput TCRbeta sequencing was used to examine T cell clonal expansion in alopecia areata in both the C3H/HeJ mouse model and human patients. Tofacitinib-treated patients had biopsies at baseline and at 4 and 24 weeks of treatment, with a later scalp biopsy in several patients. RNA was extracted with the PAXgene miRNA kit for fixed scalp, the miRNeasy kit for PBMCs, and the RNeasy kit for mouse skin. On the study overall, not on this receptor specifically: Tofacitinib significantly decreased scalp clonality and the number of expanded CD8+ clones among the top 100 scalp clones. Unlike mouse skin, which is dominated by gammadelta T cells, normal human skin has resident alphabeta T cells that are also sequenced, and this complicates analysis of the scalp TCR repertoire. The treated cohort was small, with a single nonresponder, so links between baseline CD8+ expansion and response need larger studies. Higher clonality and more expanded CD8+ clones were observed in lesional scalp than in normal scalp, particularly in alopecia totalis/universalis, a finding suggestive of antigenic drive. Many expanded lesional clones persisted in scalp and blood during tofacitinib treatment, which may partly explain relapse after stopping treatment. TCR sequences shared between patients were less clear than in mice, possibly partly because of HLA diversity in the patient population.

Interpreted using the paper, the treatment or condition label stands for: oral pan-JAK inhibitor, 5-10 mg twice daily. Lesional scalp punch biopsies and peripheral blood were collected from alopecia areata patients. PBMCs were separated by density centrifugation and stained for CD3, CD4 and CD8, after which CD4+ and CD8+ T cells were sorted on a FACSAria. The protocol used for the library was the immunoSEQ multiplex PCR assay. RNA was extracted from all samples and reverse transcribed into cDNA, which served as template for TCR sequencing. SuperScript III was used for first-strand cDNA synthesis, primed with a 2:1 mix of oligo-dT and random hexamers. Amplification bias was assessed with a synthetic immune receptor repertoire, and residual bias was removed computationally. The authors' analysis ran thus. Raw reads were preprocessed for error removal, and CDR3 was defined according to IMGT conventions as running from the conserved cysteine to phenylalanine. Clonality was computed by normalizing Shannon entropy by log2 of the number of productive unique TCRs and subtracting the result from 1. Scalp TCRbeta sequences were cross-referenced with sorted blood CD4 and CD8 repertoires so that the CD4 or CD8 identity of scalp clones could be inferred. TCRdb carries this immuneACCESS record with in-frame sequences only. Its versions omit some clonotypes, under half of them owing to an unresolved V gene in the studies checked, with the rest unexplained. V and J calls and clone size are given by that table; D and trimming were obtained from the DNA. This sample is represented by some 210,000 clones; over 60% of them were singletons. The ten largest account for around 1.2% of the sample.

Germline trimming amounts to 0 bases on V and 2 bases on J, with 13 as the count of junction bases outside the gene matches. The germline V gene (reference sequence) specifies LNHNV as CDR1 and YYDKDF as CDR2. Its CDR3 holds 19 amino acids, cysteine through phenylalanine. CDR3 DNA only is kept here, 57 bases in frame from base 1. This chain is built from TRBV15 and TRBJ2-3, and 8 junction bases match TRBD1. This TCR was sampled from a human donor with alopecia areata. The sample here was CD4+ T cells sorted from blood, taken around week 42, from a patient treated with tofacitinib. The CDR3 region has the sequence CATSRDAGGFAEITDTQYF. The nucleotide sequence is TGTGCCACCAGCAGAGACGCAGGGGGCTTTGCGGAGATCACAGATACGCAGTATTTT.